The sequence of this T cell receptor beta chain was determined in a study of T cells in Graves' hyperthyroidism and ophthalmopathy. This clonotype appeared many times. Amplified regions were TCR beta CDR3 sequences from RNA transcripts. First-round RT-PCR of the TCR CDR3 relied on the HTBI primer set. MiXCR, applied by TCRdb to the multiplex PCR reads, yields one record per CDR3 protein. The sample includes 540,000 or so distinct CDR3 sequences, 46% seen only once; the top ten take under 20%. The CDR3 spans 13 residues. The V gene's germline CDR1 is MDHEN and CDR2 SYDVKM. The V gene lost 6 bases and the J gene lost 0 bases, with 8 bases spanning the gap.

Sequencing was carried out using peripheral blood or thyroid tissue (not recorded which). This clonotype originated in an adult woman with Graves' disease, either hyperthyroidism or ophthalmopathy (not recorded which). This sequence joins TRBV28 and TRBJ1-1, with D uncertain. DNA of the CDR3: TGTGCCAGCAGGCTCCCCCTGAACACTGAAGCTTTCTTT. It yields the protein CASRLPLNTEAFF.